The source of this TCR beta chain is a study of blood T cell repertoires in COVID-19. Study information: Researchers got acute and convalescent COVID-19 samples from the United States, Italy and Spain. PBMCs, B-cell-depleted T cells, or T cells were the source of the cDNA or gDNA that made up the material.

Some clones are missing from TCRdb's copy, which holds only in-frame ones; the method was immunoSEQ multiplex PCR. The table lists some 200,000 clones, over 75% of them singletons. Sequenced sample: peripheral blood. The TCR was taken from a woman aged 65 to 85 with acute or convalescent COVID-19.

CDR3 sequence (DNA): TGTGCCAGCAGCCCCACTAGCGGGATTTCAAATGAGCAGTTCTTC. It codes for CASSPTSGISNEQFF. The chain employs TRBV28 and TRBJ2-1; 10 bases are a match to TRBD2. CDR1 MDHEN and CDR2 SYDVKM come from the germline V gene. The CDR3 spans 15 residues. After removal of 6 bases from V and 7 bases from J, the junction contained 9 bases not matched to a gene.